This entry lists 15 T cell receptor beta chains sequenced from one sample in a study of T cells in women clearing cervical HPV infection. TCRdb keeps only in-frame clones here, not all; method: immunoSEQ multiplex PCR. This repertoire includes some 37,000 clones. The specimen sequenced was blood buffy coat. The receptors shown here come from a woman between 18 and 69 years old with a cervical HPV16 infection that either progressed to CIN3+ or cleared (not recorded which).

With respect to this clone: The observed sequence ends 3 residues before the CDR3 terminus, with the missing tail filled in from the germline J gene. This chain links TRBV19 with TRBJ2-5; tentatively, D is TRBD1 (5 bases). The CDR3 totals 14 residues. CDR1 and CDR2 from the germline V gene are LNHDA and SQIVND (reference sequence). The ends were cut back, 6 bases at V and 2 bases at J, with 13 bases in the middle. The CDR3 spells CASRVWAGQETQYF. The covered CDR3 bases are TGTGCCAGTAGGGTTTGGGCAGGGCAAGAGACC.

In the case of this clone: With the read ending 3 residues before the CDR3 end, the germline J gene is used to fill in that end. The rearrangement joins TRBV7-2 to TRBJ2-1, with 11 bases that match TRBD2. The ends lost 5 bases at V and 4 bases at J; junction bases unmatched: 4. This CDR3 contains 15 residues. The germline V gene encodes CDR1 SGHTA and CDR2 FQGNSA. The covered CDR3 bases are TGTGCCAGCAGCGTACTAGCGGGGGTATACAATGAG. Amino acids: CASSVLAGVYNE. The whole CDR3 sequence reads CASSVLAGVYNEQFF.

Turning to this clone: The read comes to an end 3 residues before the CDR3 does, leaving the germline J gene to fill in the end. The V call is TRBV4-1, the J call TRBJ2-3; 10 nucleotides match TRBD1. The ends lost 4 bases at V and 4 bases at J; junction bases unmatched: 8. Germline lookup yields CDR1 MGHRA and CDR2 YSYEKL. The CDR3 extends over 16 amino acids. The CDR3 sequence: CASSPSGQGSADTQYF. CDR3 bases read: TGCGCCAGCAGCCCATCGGGACAGGGGTCGGCAGATACG.

About this clone: The read ends 3 residues before the CDR3 terminus; that terminus is restored from the germline J gene. The chain is built from TRBV7-9 and TRBJ2-3, with TRBD2 identical over 14 bases. The CDR3 consists of 15 residues. J lost 6 bases, V lost 3 bases, and 2 bases had no gene match. In germline, CDR1 is SEHNR, CDR2 FQNEAQ (reference sequence). The chain's CDR3 is CASSFRTSGGDTQYF. CDR3 bases read: TGTGCCAGCAGCTTTCGGACTAGCGGGGGGGATACG.

Worth noting for this clone: Read sequence stops 3 residues before the CDR3 end, and the germline J gene provides the missing end. The rearrangement uses TRBV20-1 and TRBJ1-1, with TRBD1 identical over 10 bases. The length of the CDR3 is 15 residues. The germline V gene has CDR1 DFQATT and CDR2 SNEGSKA (reference sequence). The junction had 7 bases not matched to a gene; V was cut back by 5 bases and J by 1 base. The CDR3 is CSAGGTGAGNTEAFF. The sequenced part of the CDR3 DNA is TGCAGTGCTGGAGGGACAGGGGCGGGGAACACTGAA.

As for this clone: Read sequence stops 3 residues before the CDR3 end, and the germline J gene provides the missing end. V gene TRBV2 combines with J gene TRBJ2-2, with D possibly TRBD1 on 5 matching bases. CDR1 is SNHLY and CDR2 is FYNNEI in the germline V gene. The CDR3 has 13 residues. Partial CDR3 DNA: TGTGCCAGCAGTGACAGGGTACCTGAAAAG. Translation: CASSDRVPEK. The whole CDR3 protein reads CASSDRVPEKLFF.

With regard to this clone: Read coverage stops 3 residues before the CDR3 terminus; the germline J gene supplies the remainder. The chain uses TRBV15 and TRBJ2-7; D may be TRBD1 (5 bases). The ends were cut back, 10 bases at V and 3 bases at J, with 13 bases in the middle. Germline CDR1 and CDR2: LNHNV and YYDKDF (reference sequence). This CDR3 contains 12 residues. CDR3 region: CAKPQAHYEQYF. The covered CDR3 bases are TGTGCCAAACCACAGGCCCACTACGAG.

As concerns this clone: Coverage ceases 3 residues before the CDR3 finishes, and the germline J gene fills in the end. The chain uses TRBV20-1 and TRBJ2-7, with D perhaps matching TRBD2 (7 bases). The CDR3 is made up of 14 amino acids. Trimming removed 5 bases from V and 4 bases from J, with 18 bases in between. Germline V gene lookup returns CDR1 DFQATT and CDR2 SNEGSKA (reference sequence). The CDR3 bases that were read are TGCAGTGCTGCCGCGGCGGGGGACATATACGAG. Translated: CSAAAAGDIYE. The whole CDR3 region reads CSAAAAGDIYEQYF.

About this clone itself: The read comes to an end 3 residues before the CDR3 does, leaving the germline J gene to fill in the end. The V call is TRBV5-1, the J call TRBJ1-1; D unclear. The V gene's germline CDR1 is SGHRS and CDR2 YFSETQ. This CDR3 region has 15 residues. The V and J ends lost 1 base and 0 bases respectively, with 10 bases between them. The sequenced part of the CDR3 DNA is TGCGCCAGCAGCTTGCTACGAGACATGAACACTGAA. This codes for CASSLLRDMNTE. From start to end, the CDR3 is CASSLLRDMNTEAFF.

Notes on this clone: The read halts 3 residues ahead of the CDR3 end, with the missing end drawn from the germline J gene. Other DNA sequences in this specimen translate into the identical CDR3. The chain links TRBV30 to TRBJ1-3, with a tentative D call TRBD1 (6 bases). The CDR3 has 17 amino acids. The V gene's germline CDR1 is GTSNPN and CDR2 SVGIG (reference sequence). V was pared by 1 base and J by 0 bases, with 16 bases between. Partial CDR3 DNA: TGTGCCTGGAGTGGATTTCCGGACAGCATCTCTGGAAACACC. This encodes CAWSGFPDSISGNT. The whole CDR3 protein is CAWSGFPDSISGNTIYF.

CDR3 sequence: CASSLEPGYNSPLHF. The sequenced part of the CDR3 DNA is TGTGCCAGCAGCTTAGAACCGGGGTATAATTCACCC. V is TRBV11-2 and J is TRBJ1-6; D gene unclear. The read terminates 3 residues ahead of where the CDR3 ends, so the germline J gene completes it. This CDR3 region has 15 residues. V was trimmed by 0 bases and J by 4 bases, leaving 7 bases between them. CDR1 is SGHAT and CDR2 is FQNNGV in the germline V gene.

Concerning this clone: The read terminates 3 residues ahead of where the CDR3 ends, so the germline J gene completes it. The V call is TRBV20-1, the J call TRBJ1-1, with D perhaps matching TRBD1 (5 bases). V gave up 8 bases and J gave up 1 base, with 20 bases separating them. Per germline, CDR1 DFQATT and CDR2 SNEGSKA (reference sequence). CDR3 length equals 15 residues. The CDR3: CSSPDGGVANTEAFF. Partial CDR3 DNA: TGCAGTTCGCCAGACGGAGGGGTCGCGAACACTGAA.

About this clone itself: Coverage ceases 3 residues before the CDR3 finishes, and the germline J gene fills in the end. The V call is TRBV20-1, the J call TRBJ1-6, with 9 bases matching TRBD1. Losses at the gene ends were 6 bases for V and 8 bases for J; bases not matched to a gene: 8. CDR1 is DFQATT and CDR2 is SNEGSKA in the germline V gene (reference sequence). CDR3 length: 14 residues. CDR3 loop: CSAKQGAGDSPLHF. The sequenced part of the CDR3 DNA is TGCAGTGCAAAACAGGGGGCCGGGGATTCACCC.

CDR3 DNA, as far as it was read: TGTGCCAGCAGCTTGGCTGTCAGGGGCGATGAG. Protein: CASSLAVRGDE. From start to end, the CDR3 is CASSLAVRGDEQFF. The chain has TRBV5-4 and TRBJ2-1; the D gene is possibly TRBD1 (6 bases). The read finishes 3 residues shy of the CDR3 end, and the germline J gene is used to complete it. Germline CDR1 reads SGHNT; CDR2 reads YYREEE (reference sequence). V was shortened by 0 bases and J by 8 bases, with 12 bases between the two germline ends. The CDR3 loop spans 14 amino acids.

A remark on this clone: From the germline J gene comes the end of the CDR3, since the read stops 3 residues before it. The chain links TRBV6-1 to TRBJ2-3, with D perhaps matching TRBD2 (6 bases). Germline V gene data show CDR1 as MNHNS and CDR2 as SASEGT. This CDR3 contains 15 residues. V gave up 4 bases and J gave up 2 bases, with 13 bases separating them. The CDR3 loop reads CASSVGERVTDTQYF. CDR3 DNA (partial): TGTGCCAGCAGTGTGGGAGAGCGGGTCACAGATACG.